This T cell receptor (beta chain) was recovered during a study of graft-versus-host responses after intestinal transplantation. Study in general: Grafts were multivisceral, liver-intestinal, or isolated intestinal. For around three years after anti-thymocyte globulin induction, all recipients took tacrolimus and steroids. Study outcomes and limitations: Recipient marrow harbored GvH clones, some of which surfaced first in ileum or blood. The study found high graft-versus-host to host-versus-graft clonal ratios in allografts of patients with graft-donor T cell macrochimerism.

The ends lost 2 bases at V and 4 bases at J; junction bases unmatched: 12. The CDR3 consists of 18 residues. Germline V gene data show CDR1 as SGHNT and CDR2 as YYREEE (reference sequence). Profiled with immunoSEQ multiplex PCR; TCRdb holds only in-frame clones, not every one. Of about 77,000 clones detected, around 93% appear once; the ten largest clones hold roughly 0.66%. A note on this clone: What it binds is not known.

Sequenced here: PBMCs, sampled 98 days after intestinal transplantation. V and J are TRBV5-4 and TRBJ2-3; 11 positions match TRBD2. This TCR was sampled from a human patient who received an intestinal transplant, so some T cells may come from the graft donor. Written as DNA, the CDR3 is TGTGCCAGCAGCTTTCGAACTAGCGGGAGTATCGTGGCAGATACGCAGTATTTT. This gives the protein CASSFRTSGSIVADTQYF. Looking up the rest from reference TRBV5-4 and TRBJ2-3 gives the full variable domain: ETGVTQSPTHLIKTRGQQVTLRCSSQSGHNTVSWYQQALGQGPQFIFQYYREEENGRGNFPPRFSGLQFPNYSSELNVNALELDDSALYLCASSFRTSGSIVADTQYFGPGTRLTVL.